This T cell receptor (beta chain) originates from a study of blood T cell repertoires in COVID-19. On the study more broadly: The origin of the acute and convalescent COVID-19 samples was the United States, Italy and Spain. Sample material is recorded as cDNA or gDNA derived from T cells, B-cell-depleted T cells, or PBMCs.

Assay used: immunoSEQ multiplex PCR; TCRdb lists only in-frame clones, some missing. Here the sample spans 200,000 to 250,000 clones, about 87% being singletons. The V end was cut by 2 bases, the J end by 4 bases, with 8 bases between. CDR3 length equals 13 residues. In germline, CDR1 is MDHEN, CDR2 SYDVKM. The sample was peripheral blood. V usage is TRBV28 and J usage is TRBJ1-2; no definite D call. This receptor was taken from a man under 40 with COVID-19, enrolled during active disease. The CDR3 is CASSLPISYGYTF. The CDR3 DNA sequence: TGTGCCAGCAGTTTACCAATTAGCTATGGCTACACCTTC.